This TCR beta chain emerged from a study of blood T cell repertoires in COVID-19. Study summary: The United States, Italy and Spain supplied acute and convalescent COVID-19 samples.

Under the authors' procedure: Reference gene primer amplification yielded estimated nucleated cell counts. Repertoires were generated with immunoSEQ multiplex PCR, while TCRdb's copy carries only in-frame clones and drops some. The DNA gave D and trimming, while V, J and clone size come from that table. The sample yields some 69,000 clones, 80% to 95% seen once. Germline-derived CDR1 and CDR2 are SGHNT and YYREEE (reference sequence). The CDR3 is 14 amino acids. Trimming removed 0 bases from V and 7 bases from J, with 12 bases in between. A Seattle source enrolled patients during active infection and followed them longitudinally.

Sequenced: peripheral blood. V is TRBV5-4 and J is TRBJ2-3; D perhaps matches TRBD1 (5 bases). This TCR came from a man in his fifties with COVID-19, enrolled during active disease. DNA of the CDR3: TGTGCCAGCAGCTTGGACCTAGGGGCTAATACGCAGTATTTT. Encoded protein: CASSLDLGANTQYF.